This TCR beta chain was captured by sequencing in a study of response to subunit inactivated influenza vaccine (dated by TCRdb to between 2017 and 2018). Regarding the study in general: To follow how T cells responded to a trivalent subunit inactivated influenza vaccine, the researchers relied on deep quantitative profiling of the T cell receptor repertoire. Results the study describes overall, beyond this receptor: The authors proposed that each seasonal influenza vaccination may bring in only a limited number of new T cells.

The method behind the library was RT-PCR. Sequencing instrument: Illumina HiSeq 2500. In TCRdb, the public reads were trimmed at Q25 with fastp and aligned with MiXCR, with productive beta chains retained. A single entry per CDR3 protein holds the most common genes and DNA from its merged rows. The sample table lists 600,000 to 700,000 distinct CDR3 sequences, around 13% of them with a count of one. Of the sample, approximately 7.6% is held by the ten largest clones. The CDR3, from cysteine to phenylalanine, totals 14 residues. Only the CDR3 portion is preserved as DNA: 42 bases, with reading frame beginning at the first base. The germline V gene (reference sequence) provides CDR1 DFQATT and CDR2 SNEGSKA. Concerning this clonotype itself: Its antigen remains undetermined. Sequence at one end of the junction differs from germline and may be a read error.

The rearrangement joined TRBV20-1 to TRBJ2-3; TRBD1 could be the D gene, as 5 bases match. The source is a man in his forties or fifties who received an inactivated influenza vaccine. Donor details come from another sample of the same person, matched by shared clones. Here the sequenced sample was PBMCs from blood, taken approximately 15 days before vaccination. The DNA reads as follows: TGCAGTGCCAGAGTATGGGGCGACACAGATACGCAGTATTTT. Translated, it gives CSARVWGDTDTQYF.